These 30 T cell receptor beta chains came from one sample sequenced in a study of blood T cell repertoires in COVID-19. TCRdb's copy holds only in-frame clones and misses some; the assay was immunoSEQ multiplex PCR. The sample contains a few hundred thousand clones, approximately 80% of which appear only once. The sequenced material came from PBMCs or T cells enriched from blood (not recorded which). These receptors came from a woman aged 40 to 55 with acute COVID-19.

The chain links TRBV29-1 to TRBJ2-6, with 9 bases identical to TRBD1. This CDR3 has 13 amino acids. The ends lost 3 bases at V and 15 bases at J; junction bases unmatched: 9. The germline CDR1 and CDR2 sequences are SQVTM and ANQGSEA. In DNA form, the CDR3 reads TGCAGCGTTGACCCGGGACAGGGAAGGGACCTGACTTTC. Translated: CSVDPGQGRDLTF.

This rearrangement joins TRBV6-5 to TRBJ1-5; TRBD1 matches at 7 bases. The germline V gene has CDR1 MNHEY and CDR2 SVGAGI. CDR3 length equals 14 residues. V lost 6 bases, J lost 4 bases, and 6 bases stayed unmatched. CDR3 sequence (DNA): TGTGCCAGCAGGAAGACAGGGCGAAATCAGCCCCAGCATTTT. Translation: CASRKTGRNQPQHF.

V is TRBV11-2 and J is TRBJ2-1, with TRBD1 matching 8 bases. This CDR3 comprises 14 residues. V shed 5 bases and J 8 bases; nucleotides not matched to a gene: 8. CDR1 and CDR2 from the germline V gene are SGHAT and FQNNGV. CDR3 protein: CASSPPGQGYEQFF. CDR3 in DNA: TGTGCCAGCAGCCCCCCCGGACAGGGTTATGAGCAGTTCTTC.

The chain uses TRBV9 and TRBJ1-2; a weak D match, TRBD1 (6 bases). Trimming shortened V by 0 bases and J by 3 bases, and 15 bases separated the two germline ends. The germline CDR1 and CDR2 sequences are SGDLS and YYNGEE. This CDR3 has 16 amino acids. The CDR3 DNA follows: TGTGCCAGCAGCGTAGCCCCGGTAGGGGGGGACTATGGCTACACCTTC. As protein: CASSVAPVGGDYGYTF.

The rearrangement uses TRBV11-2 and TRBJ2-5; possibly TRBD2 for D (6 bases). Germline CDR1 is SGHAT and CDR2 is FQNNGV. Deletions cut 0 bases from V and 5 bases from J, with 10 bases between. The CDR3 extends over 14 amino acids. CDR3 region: CASSLEPGVETQYF. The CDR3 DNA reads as TGTGCCAGCAGCTTAGAGCCGGGGGTTGAGACCCAGTACTTC.

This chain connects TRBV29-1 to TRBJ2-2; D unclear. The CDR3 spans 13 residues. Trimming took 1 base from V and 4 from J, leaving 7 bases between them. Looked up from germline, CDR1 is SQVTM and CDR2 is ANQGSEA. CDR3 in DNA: TGCAGCGTTGAAGTTGTTCTCACCGGGGAGCTGTTTTTT. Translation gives CSVEVVLTGELFF.

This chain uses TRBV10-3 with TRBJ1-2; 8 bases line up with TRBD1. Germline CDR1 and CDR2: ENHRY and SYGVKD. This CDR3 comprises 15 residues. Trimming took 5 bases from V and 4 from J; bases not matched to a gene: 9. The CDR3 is CAISPSQGESYGYTF. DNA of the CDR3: TGTGCCATCAGTCCATCACAGGGGGAAAGCTATGGCTACACCTTC.

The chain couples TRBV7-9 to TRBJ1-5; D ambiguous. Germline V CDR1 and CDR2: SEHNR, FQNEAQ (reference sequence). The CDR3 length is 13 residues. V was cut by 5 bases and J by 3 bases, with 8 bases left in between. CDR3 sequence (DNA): TGTGCCAGCAGCCCGATAGACAATCAGCCCCAGCATTTT. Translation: CASSPIDNQPQHF.

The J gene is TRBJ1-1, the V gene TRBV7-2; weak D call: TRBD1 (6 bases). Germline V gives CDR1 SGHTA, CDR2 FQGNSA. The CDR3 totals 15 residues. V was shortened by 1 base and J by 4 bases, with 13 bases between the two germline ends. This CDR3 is CASSLGQGFGTEAFF. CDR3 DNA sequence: TGTGCCAGCAGCTTAGGTCAGGGGTTCGGCACTGAAGCTTTCTTT.

CDR3 coding DNA: TGTGCCAGCAGTTACTCTTGGGCCAGGGGGGACACTGAAGCTTTCTTT. Protein: CASSYSWARGDTEAFF. The rearrangement uses TRBV6-5 and TRBJ1-1; 7 nucleotides agree with TRBD1. The CDR3 spans 16 residues. From germline, CDR1 is MNHEY and CDR2 SVGAGI. With 0 bases clipped from V and 3 bases from J, the junction kept 7 bases outside the gene matches.

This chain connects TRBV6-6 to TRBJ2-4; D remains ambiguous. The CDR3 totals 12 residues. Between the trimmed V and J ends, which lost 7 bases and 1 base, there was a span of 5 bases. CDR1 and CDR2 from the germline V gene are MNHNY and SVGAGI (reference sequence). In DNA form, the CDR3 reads TGTGCCAGCACCAATGCCAAAAACATTCAGTACTTC. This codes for CASTNAKNIQYF.

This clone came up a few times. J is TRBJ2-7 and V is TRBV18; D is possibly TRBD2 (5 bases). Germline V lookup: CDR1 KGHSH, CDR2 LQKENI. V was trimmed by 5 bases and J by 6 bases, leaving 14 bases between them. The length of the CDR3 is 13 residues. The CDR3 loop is CASSTGAGREQYF. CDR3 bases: TGTGCCAGCTCAACGGGCGCGGGTCGCGAGCAGTACTTC.

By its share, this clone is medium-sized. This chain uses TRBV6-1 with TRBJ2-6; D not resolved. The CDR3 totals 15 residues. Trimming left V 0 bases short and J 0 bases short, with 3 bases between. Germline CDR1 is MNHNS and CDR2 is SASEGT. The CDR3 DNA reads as TGTGCCAGCAGTGAAGCCGGCTCTGGGGCCAACGTCCTGACTTTC. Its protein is CASSEAGSGANVLTF.

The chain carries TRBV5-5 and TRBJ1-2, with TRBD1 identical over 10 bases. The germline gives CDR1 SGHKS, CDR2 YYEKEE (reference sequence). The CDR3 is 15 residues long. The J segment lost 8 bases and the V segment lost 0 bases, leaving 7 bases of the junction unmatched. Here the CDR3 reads CASSLVGQGSNGYTF. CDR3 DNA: TGTGCCAGCAGCTTGGTGGGACAGGGGAGTAACGGCTACACCTTC.

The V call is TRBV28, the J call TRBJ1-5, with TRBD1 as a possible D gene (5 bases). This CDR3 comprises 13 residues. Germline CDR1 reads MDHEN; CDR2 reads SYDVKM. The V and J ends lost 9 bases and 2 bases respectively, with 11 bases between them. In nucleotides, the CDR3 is TGTGCCAGTGACAGTGCGCGCAATCAGCCCCAGCATTTT. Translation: CASDSARNQPQHF.

The CDR3 loop reads CASSSSYTGELFF. CDR3 DNA sequence: TGTGCCAGCAGTTCCTCGTACACCGGGGAGCTGTTTTTT. The V gene is TRBV28, the J gene TRBJ2-2; D gene ambiguous. The CDR3 is made up of 13 amino acids. With 4 bases removed from V and 3 bases from J, the gap between germline ends came to 6 bases. Germline CDR1 MDHEN, CDR2 SYDVKM.

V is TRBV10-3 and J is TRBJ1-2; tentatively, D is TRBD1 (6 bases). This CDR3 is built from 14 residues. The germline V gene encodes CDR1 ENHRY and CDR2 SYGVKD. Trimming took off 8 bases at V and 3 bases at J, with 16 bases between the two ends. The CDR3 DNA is TGTGCCATCCGTGGGGGCAGTAAAGACTATGGCTACACCTTC. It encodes CAIRGGSKDYGYTF.

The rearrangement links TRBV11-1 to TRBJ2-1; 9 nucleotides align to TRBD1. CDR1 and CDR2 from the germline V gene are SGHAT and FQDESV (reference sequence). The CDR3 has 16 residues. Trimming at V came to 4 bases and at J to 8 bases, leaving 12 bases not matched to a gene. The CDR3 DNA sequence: TGTGCCAGCAGCTATCGGGCGGGACAGGGATCCCATGAGCAGTTCTTC. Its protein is CASSYRAGQGSHEQFF. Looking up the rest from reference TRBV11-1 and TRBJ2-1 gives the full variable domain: EAEVAQSPRYKITEKSQAVAFWCDPISGHATLYWYRQILGQGPELLVQFQDESVVDDSQLPKDRFSAERLKGVDSTLKIQPAELGDSAMYLCASSYRAGQGSHEQFFGPGTRLTVL.

CDR3 sequence reads: CASSLGGNTEAFF. CDR3 DNA: TGTGCCAGCTCCCTGGGGGGTAACACTGAAGCTTTCTTT. The V call is TRBV18, the J call TRBJ1-1, with D possibly TRBD1 on 5 matching bases. The CDR3 is 13 residues long. Deletions cut 6 bases from V and 2 bases from J, with 10 bases between. Germline lookup yields CDR1 KGHSH and CDR2 LQKENI.

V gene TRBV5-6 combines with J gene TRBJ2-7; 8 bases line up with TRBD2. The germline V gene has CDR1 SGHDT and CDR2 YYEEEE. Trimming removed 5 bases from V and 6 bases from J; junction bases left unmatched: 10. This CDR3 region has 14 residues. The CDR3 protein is CASSLVRGVVEQYF. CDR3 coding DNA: TGTGCCAGCAGTCTGGTGCGGGGGGTGGTCGAGCAGTACTTC.

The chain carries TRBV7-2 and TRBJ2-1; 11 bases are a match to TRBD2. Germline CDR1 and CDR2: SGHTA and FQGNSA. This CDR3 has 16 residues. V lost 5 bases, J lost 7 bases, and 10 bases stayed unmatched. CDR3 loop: CASSPQLAGDRNEQFF. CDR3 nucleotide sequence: TGTGCCAGCAGCCCACAACTAGCGGGAGATAGAAATGAGCAGTTCTTC.

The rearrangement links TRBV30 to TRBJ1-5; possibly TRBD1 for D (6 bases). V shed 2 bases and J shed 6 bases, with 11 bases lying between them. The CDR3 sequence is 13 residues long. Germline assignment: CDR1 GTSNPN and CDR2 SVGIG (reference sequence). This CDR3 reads CAWSPGVGQPQHF. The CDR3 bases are TGTGCCTGGAGTCCAGGGGTGGGTCAGCCCCAGCATTTT.

The CDR3 reads CASRLLGGAGQNNSPLHF. The CDR3 nucleotides are TGTGCCAGCAGACTTTTAGGGGGGGCAGGGCAGAATAATTCACCCCTCCACTTT. This chain connects TRBV7-8 to TRBJ1-6, with D possibly matching TRBD1 (6 bases). Between the trimmed V and J ends, which lost 6 bases and 5 bases, there was a span of 23 bases. Germline lookup yields CDR1 SGHVS and CDR2 FQNEAQ. The CDR3 has 18 residues.

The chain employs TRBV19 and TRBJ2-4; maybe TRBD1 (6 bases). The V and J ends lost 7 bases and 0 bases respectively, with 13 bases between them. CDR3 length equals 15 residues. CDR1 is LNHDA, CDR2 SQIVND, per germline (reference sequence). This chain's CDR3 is CASKGDNLAKNIQYF. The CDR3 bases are TGTGCCAGTAAGGGGGACAACCTAGCCAAAAACATTCAGTACTTC.

The CDR3 sequence: CASSTHRGPRGYTF. CDR3 nucleotide sequence: TGTGCCAGCAGCACCCACAGGGGGCCAAGAGGCTACACCTTC. J is TRBJ1-2 and V is TRBV28; 9 bases line up with TRBD1. V trimming: 6 bases; J trimming: 8 bases; junction bases outside the gene matches: 10. There are 14 residues in the CDR3. Germline CDR1 is MDHEN and CDR2 is SYDVKM.

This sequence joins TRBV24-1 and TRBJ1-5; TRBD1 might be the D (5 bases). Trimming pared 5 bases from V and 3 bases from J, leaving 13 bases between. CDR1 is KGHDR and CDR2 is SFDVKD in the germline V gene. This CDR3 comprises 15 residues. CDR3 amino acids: CATSGETGTNQPQHF. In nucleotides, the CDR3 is TGTGCCACCAGTGGGGAAACAGGTACCAATCAGCCCCAGCATTTT.

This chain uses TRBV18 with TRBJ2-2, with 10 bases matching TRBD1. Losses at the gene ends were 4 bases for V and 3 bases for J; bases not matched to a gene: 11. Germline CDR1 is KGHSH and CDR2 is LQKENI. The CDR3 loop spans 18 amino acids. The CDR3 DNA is TGTGCCAGCTCACTACTGACAGGGGGCGCGATGTACACCGGGGAGCTGTTTTTT. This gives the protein CASSLLTGGAMYTGELFF.

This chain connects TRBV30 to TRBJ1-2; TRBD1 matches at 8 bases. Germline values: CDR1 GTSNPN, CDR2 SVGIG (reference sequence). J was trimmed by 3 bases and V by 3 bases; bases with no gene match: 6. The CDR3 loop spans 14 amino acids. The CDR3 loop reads CAWSLDRGDYGYTF. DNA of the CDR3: TGTGCCTGGAGCCTAGACAGGGGAGACTATGGCTACACCTTC.

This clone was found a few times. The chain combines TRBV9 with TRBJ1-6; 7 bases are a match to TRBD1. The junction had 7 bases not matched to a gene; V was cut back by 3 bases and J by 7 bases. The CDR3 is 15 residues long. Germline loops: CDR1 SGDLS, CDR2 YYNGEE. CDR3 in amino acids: CASSATGTENSPLHF. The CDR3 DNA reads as TGTGCCAGCAGCGCTACCGGGACAGAAAATTCACCCCTCCACTTT.

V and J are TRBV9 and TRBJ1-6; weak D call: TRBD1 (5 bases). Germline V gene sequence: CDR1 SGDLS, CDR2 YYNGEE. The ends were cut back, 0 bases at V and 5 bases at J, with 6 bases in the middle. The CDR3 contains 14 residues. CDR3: CASSVVGDNSPLHF. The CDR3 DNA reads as TGTGCCAGCAGCGTAGTAGGGGATAATTCACCCCTCCACTTT.